This T cell receptor (beta chain) comes out of a study of blood T cell repertoires in COVID-19. Trimming took off 6 bases at V and 8 bases at J, with 14 bases between the two ends. This CDR3 region has 14 residues. Germline assignment: CDR1 SGHTA and CDR2 FQGNSA. Methods used by the authors: Researchers report that nucleated cell counts were estimated from reference gene primer amplification. Here immunoSEQ multiplex PCR was the method, and the copy in TCRdb shows in-frame clones only, minus some. The D gene and trimming were derived from the DNA, and the V and J assignments and clone size from that table. The sample lists a few hundred thousand clones; just over 85% were seen once.

This TCR was sampled from a man between 50 and 59 years old with acute or convalescent COVID-19. The sequencing input was peripheral blood. This chain joins TRBV7-2 and TRBJ1-6, with D perhaps matching TRBD1 (6 bases). The CDR3 loop is CASRRGGSYSPLHF. CDR3 in DNA: TGTGCCAGCAGGAGAGGGGGTAGTTATTCACCCCTCCACTTT.